Below are 7 T cell receptor beta chains sequenced from a single sample in a study of Ad26.COV2.S vaccination and SARS-CoV-2 variants. Clones were sequenced by immunoSEQ multiplex PCR, and TCRdb holds only the in-frame ones, with some missing. The profile shows hundreds of thousands of clones, approximately 88% of them singletons. Treatment denoted: around 19 received Ad26.COV2.S at low or high dose, single or two shots; roughly five received placebo; per-sample allocation not given. It was on day 63 after the first vaccine or placebo injection that samples were taken. The specimen comprised peripheral blood, sampled in a trial of Ad26.COV2.S vaccine versus placebo. These receptors were collected from a person between 18 and 60 years old who received the Ad26.COV2.S COVID-19 vaccine or a placebo.

This clone was seen a handful of times. The sample carries other DNA sequences with the same CDR3. V gene TRBV19 combines with J gene TRBJ1-1; D is uncertain. CDR1 is LNHDA and CDR2 is SQIVND in the germline V gene (reference sequence). The CDR3 runs to 13 residues. V was clipped by 1 base and J by 3 bases, with 6 bases between them. CDR3 in amino acids: CASSIGRDTEAFF. In DNA, the CDR3 is TGTGCCAGTAGTATAGGAAGGGACACTGAAGCTTTCTTT. Filled out from reference TRBV19 and TRBJ1-1, the complete variable domain reads DGGITQSPKYLFRKEGQNVTLSCEQNLNHDAMYWYRQDPGQGLRLIYYSQIVNDFQKGDIAEGYSVSREKKESFPLTVTSAQKNPTAFYLCASSIGRDTEAFFGQGTRLTVV.

The rearrangement joins TRBV10-3 to TRBJ2-6, with D uncertain. V was pared by 3 bases and J by 0 bases, with 15 bases between. Per germline, CDR1 ENHRY and CDR2 SYGVKD. The CDR3 length is 18 residues. The CDR3 loop reads CAISDRRTGGSGANVLTF. CDR3 sequence (DNA): TGTGCCATCAGTGACCGAAGGACGGGCGGCTCTGGGGCCAACGTCCTGACTTTC.

Written as DNA, the CDR3 is TGTGCCAGCAGCTTTCGGGCAGGGGCCTCCTACGAGCAGTACTTC. Amino acids: CASSFRAGASYEQYF. This chain links TRBV7-3 with TRBJ2-7, with a possible D match to TRBD1 (6 bases). Between the trimmed V and J ends, which lost 3 bases and 0 bases, there was a span of 12 bases. There are 15 residues in the CDR3. From germline, CDR1 is SGHTA and CDR2 FQGTGA.

J is TRBJ2-7 and V is TRBV3-1 (or the pseudogene TRBV3-2); D might be TRBD1 (6 bases). The CDR3 is made up of 16 amino acids. Trimming took off 1 base at V and 4 bases at J, with 17 bases between the two ends. Germline CDR1 reads LGHDT; CDR2 reads YNNKEL (reference sequence). DNA of the CDR3: TGTGCCAGCAGCCAAGGGGGGACACGGAGAGAGTACGAGCAGTACTTC. Translated: CASSQGGTRREYEQYF.

The rearrangement links TRBV6-6 to TRBJ2-7, with D unclear. Germline CDR1 reads MNHNY; CDR2 reads SVGAGI (reference sequence). Trimming took 1 base from V and 6 from J, leaving 19 bases between them. The CDR3 extends over 16 amino acids. In DNA form, the CDR3 reads TGTGCCAGCAGTTACTTTCGACGCTCTCCATCCCCCGAGCAGTACTTC. This encodes CASSYFRRSPSPEQYF.

The chain is built from TRBV12-5 and TRBJ1-2; 10 nucleotides match TRBD1. This CDR3 comprises 16 residues. Per the germline V gene, CDR1 is LGHNT and CDR2 is FRNRAP. J lost 7 bases, V lost 3 bases, and 11 bases had no gene match. The CDR3 nucleotides read TGTGCTAGTGGTTTCTCAGACAGGGGGCGCCTGGCTGGCTACACCTTC. The encoded protein is CASGFSDRGRLAGYTF.

A few counts support this clone. The chain combines TRBV2 with TRBJ2-7, with 14 nucleotides matching TRBD2. CDR1 and CDR2 from the germline V gene are SNHLY and FYNNEI. This CDR3 contains 14 residues. V gave up 6 bases and J gave up 7 bases; unmatched junction bases: 5. The CDR3 region is CASSGTSGSGEQYF. CDR3 bases: TGTGCCAGCAGCGGGACTAGCGGGAGCGGTGAGCAGTACTTC.